The clone carrying this T cell receptor beta chain was recorded a few times. Its antigen is still unknown. The record originates from a study of CD8+CD57+ T cells in acquired aplastic anemia. About the research overall: An average of 3.2 ug of DNA was obtained from sorted CD4+ and CD8+ cells.

The germline V gene encodes CDR1 SGHVS and CDR2 FNYEAQ. The V gene lost 4 bases and the J gene lost 9 bases, with 13 bases spanning the gap. CDR3 length equals 13 residues. Genomic DNA constituted the template upon which TCR beta VDJ and CDR3 profiling was performed. Via MiXCR, TCRdb re-called the reads, giving one row per CDR3 protein. The sample lists some 280,000 distinct CDR3 sequences, around three fifths occurring once. General study findings and limits: Comparison of patients with controls identified 25 to 30 shared CD8+ CDR3 sequences. CD8+ Simpson's diversity did not differ significantly between patients and controls.

This TCR was sampled from a human donor with severe aplastic anemia or a healthy control (not recorded which). The sample comprised sorted CD4+, CD8+, or CD8+CD57+ T cells (not recorded which) from PBMCs. The V gene is TRBV7-6, the J gene TRBJ2-1, with D uncertain. The CDR3 here is CASSSGSFVEQFF. In nucleotides, the CDR3 is TGTGCCAGCAGCTCTGGGTCCTTCGTTGAGCAGTTCTTC.